The clone carrying this T cell receptor (beta chain) was seen at least ten times. No progression to ophthalmopathy during 18 months of follow-up defined stable disease. The source material, RNA transcripts, was used to amplify TCR beta CDR3 regions. The HTBI primer set served for first-round RT-PCR of the TCR CDR3. TCRdb reprocessed the multiplex PCR reads via MiXCR and lists one record per CDR3 protein. The sample lists about 520,000 distinct CDR3 sequences; 20% to 25% were seen once. The data derive from a study of T cells in Graves' hyperthyroidism and ophthalmopathy. Sequencing was done on a sample of blood. This receptor was taken from a man aged 18 to 30 with Graves' hyperthyroidism.

The CDR3 region has the DNA TGCGCCAGCAGCAGGACAGGTGATCCCTACGAGCAGTACTTC. It is translated as CASSRTGDPYEQYF. The genes are TRBV5-1 and TRBJ2-7, with 7 bases fitting TRBD1. Germline V gene data show CDR1 as SGHRS and CDR2 as YFSETQ. This CDR3 comprises 14 residues. The V segment lost 4 bases and the J segment 2 bases; nucleotides outside the gene matches: 6.